The clone carrying this T cell receptor (beta chain) was seen once. Its specificity is not known. The CDR3 is 17 amino acids. The germline CDR1 and CDR2 sequences are SGHRS and YFSETQ. V was shortened by 0 bases and J by 3 bases, with 15 bases between the two germline ends. This PCR relied on a set of 60 Vbeta primers and 13 Jbeta primers. Here immunoSEQ multiplex PCR was the method, and the copy in TCRdb shows in-frame clones only, minus some. Of fewer than 110,000 clones listed, 82% are singletons. These data belong to a study of cytomegalovirus exposure and HLA in healthy donors. Study-level findings and limits: Follow-up analysis found HLA locus-dependent TCR association rates, highest for DRB1 and lowest for HLA-C. Cytomegalovirus association was assigned to about 150 TCR beta chains. Reportedly, cytomegalovirus status was diagnosed with high sensitivity and specificity.

The genes are TRBV5-1 and TRBJ2-2, with a weak D call TRBD1 (7 bases). The source material was PBMCs. The receptor's source is a man between 25 and 39 years old in good health and CMV-seropositive. The CDR3 nucleotides read TGCGCCAGCAGCTTGGCCGGCCAGGGGGGACACACCGGGGAGCTGTTTTTT. It encodes CASSLAGQGGHTGELFF. The full variable domain, in which reference TRBV5-1 and TRBJ2-2 provide the parts outside the CDR3, is KAGVTQTPRYLIKTRGQQVTLSCSPISGHRSVSWYQQTPGQGLQFLFEYFSETQRNKGNFPGRFSGRQFSNSRSEMNVSTLELGDSALYLCASSLAGQGGHTGELFFGEGSRLTVL.